The next 15 T cell receptor beta chains were all read from a single sample in a study of technical replicates of blood from several donors. Clones were sequenced by immunoSEQ multiplex PCR, and TCRdb holds only the in-frame ones, with some missing. Counted here are almost 90,000 clones, 95% occurring once; the ten biggest clones make up roughly 0.35%. The sequenced sample consisted of T cells isolated from PBMCs. These receptors all stem from a human donor in good health.

This chain uses TRBV27 with TRBJ2-7; 7 bases are shared with TRBD2. Losses at the gene ends were 7 bases for V and 6 bases for J; bases not matched to a gene: 9. Germline-derived CDR1 and CDR2 are MNHEY and SMNVEV (reference sequence). The CDR3 extends over 13 amino acids. Here the CDR3 reads CASKGAGRGEQYF. CDR3 DNA: TGTGCCAGCAAAGGGGCAGGGAGGGGCGAGCAGTACTTC.

The V gene is TRBV30, the J gene TRBJ1-1; TRBD1 might be the D (6 bases). V dropped 3 bases and J dropped 5 bases, with 13 bases sitting between them. The CDR3 sequence is 13 residues long. Germline CDR1 is GTSNPN and CDR2 is SVGIG (reference sequence). The CDR3 sequence is CAWSRGVRTEAFF. Written as DNA, the CDR3 is TGTGCCTGGAGCAGGGGAGTAAGAACTGAAGCTTTCTTT. Full variable domain (remainder filled in from reference TRBV30 and TRBJ1-1): SQTIHQWPATLVQPVGSPLSLECTVEGTSNPNLYWYRQAAGRGLQLLFYSVGIGQISSEVPQNLSASRPQDRQFILSSKKLLLSDSGFYLCAWSRGVRTEAFFGQGTRLTVV.

V and J are TRBV4-2 and TRBJ2-1; 10 bases match TRBD2. The V and J ends lost 4 bases and 0 bases, in that order; junction bases with no gene match: 3. The CDR3 runs 16 residues. CDR1 and CDR2 from the germline V gene are LGHNA and YNFKEQ. The CDR3 nucleotides are TGTGCCAGCAGCCCTTTAGCGGGAGGCTCCTACAATGAGCAGTTCTTC. It specifies CASSPLAGGSYNEQFF.

V usage is TRBV19 and J usage is TRBJ2-1; D is perhaps TRBD2 (6 bases). Germline lookup yields CDR1 LNHDA and CDR2 SQIVND (reference sequence). There are 14 residues in the CDR3. Trimming took 5 bases from V and 4 from J, leaving 12 bases between them. CDR3 region: CASSSSLAYNEQFF. DNA of the CDR3: TGTGCCAGTAGTTCTTCTCTAGCGTACAATGAGCAGTTCTTC.

This chain links TRBV28 with TRBJ1-2; TRBD1 aligns across 7 bases. V shed 2 bases and J 8 bases; nucleotides not matched to a gene: 5. Germline V gene data show CDR1 as MDHEN and CDR2 as SYDVKM. This CDR3 is 13 amino acids long. The CDR3 protein is CASSLANRGGYTF. Written as DNA, the CDR3 is TGTGCCAGCAGTTTAGCAAACAGGGGCGGCTACACCTTC.

The CDR3, as DNA: TGTGCCAGCCCGGGACTAGCGAGTTCCTACGAGCAGTACTTC. This sequence encodes CASPGLASSYEQYF. The chain has TRBV2 and TRBJ2-7, with TRBD2 matching over 10 bases. With 8 bases clipped from V and 1 base from J, the junction kept 5 bases outside the gene matches. Germline assignment: CDR1 SNHLY and CDR2 FYNNEI. The CDR3 is made up of 14 amino acids.

The chain links TRBV4-2 to TRBJ2-3, with 14 bases aligning to TRBD2. The J segment lost 0 bases and the V segment lost 3 bases, leaving 5 bases of the junction unmatched. This CDR3 contains 18 residues. Per the germline V gene, CDR1 is LGHNA and CDR2 is YNFKEQ. The CDR3 reads CASSQPGTSGGSTDTQYF. CDR3 coding DNA: TGTGCCAGCAGCCAGCCTGGGACTAGCGGGGGTAGCACAGATACGCAGTATTTT.

J is TRBJ2-5 and V is TRBV6-6; 8 bases fit TRBD1. Trimming took 6 bases from V and 4 from J; bases not matched to a gene: 13. From germline, CDR1 is MNHNY and CDR2 SVGAGI (reference sequence). The CDR3 is made up of 16 amino acids. The CDR3 bases are TGTGCCAGCAGCCGCAGTTCCGGACAGGGATTAGAGACCCAGTACTTC. Its protein is CASSRSSGQGLETQYF.

The chain is built from TRBV7-3 and TRBJ2-1; TRBD2 aligns across 12 bases. This CDR3 spans 14 amino acids. Germline trimming cut 5 bases from V and 6 bases from J; bases unmatched to any gene: 2. CDR1 and CDR2 from the germline V gene are SGHTA and FQGTGA. CDR3 in amino acids: CASSPTSGSNEQFF. The CDR3 region has the DNA TGTGCCAGCAGCCCGACTAGCGGGAGCAATGAGCAGTTCTTC.

The chain combines TRBV5-6 with TRBJ2-7, with TRBD1 matching over 7 bases. Germline CDR1 is SGHDT and CDR2 is YYEEEE. This CDR3 has 15 residues. Germline trimming cut 2 bases from V and 1 base from J; bases unmatched to any gene: 6. CDR3 in DNA: TGTGCCAGCAGCTTACAGGGGTTAGCTTCCTACGAGCAGTACTTC. It codes for CASSLQGLASYEQYF.

The chain has TRBV11-2 and TRBJ2-3, with TRBD2 matching over 10 bases. With V trimmed by 2 bases and J by 1 base, 3 bases remained unmatched. The CDR3 has 16 residues. Germline-derived CDR1 and CDR2 are SGHAT and FQNNGV. CDR3 loop: CASSLMGTSGTDTQYF. As DNA, the CDR3 is TGTGCCAGCAGCTTAATGGGGACTAGCGGCACAGATACGCAGTATTTT.

The J gene is TRBJ2-5, the V gene TRBV29-1; D gene ambiguous. Between the trimmed V and J ends, which lost 2 bases and 2 bases, there was a span of 9 bases. Germline lookup yields CDR1 SQVTM and CDR2 ANQGSEA. The CDR3 contains 13 residues. CDR3 in DNA: TGCAGCGTTGAATTTCACAGTCAAGAGACCCAGTACTTC. It specifies CSVEFHSQETQYF.

The CDR3 spells CAILPRGSGGYTF. The CDR3 nucleotides read TGTGCCATCCTGCCGCGGGGGTCGGGTGGCTACACCTTC. This chain connects TRBV6-1 to TRBJ1-2, with D possibly being TRBD1 (5 bases). With 10 bases removed from V and 7 bases from J, the gap between germline ends came to 19 bases. Germline V gene lookup returns CDR1 MNHNS and CDR2 SASEGT. The CDR3 has 13 amino acids.

This sequence joins TRBV27 and TRBJ2-1; D might be TRBD2 (6 bases). The V gene's germline CDR1 is MNHEY and CDR2 SMNVEV (reference sequence). The CDR3 spans 16 residues. The V and J ends lost 6 bases and 3 bases respectively, with 18 bases between them. CDR3: CASSLITGSLYNEQFF. In nucleotides, the CDR3 is TGTGCCAGCAGCCTTATCACCGGGAGTCTCTACAATGAGCAGTTCTTC.

V usage is TRBV29-1 and J usage is TRBJ2-6, with 13 bases lining up with TRBD2. The CDR3 runs to 18 residues. Trimming cost V 4 bases and J 0 bases; bases outside gene matches: 6. CDR1 SQVTM and CDR2 ANQGSEA come from the germline V gene. As DNA, the CDR3 is TGCAGCGTTGGACTAGCGGGAGGACTATTCTCTGGGGCCAACGTCCTGACTTTC. It yields the protein CSVGLAGGLFSGANVLTF.